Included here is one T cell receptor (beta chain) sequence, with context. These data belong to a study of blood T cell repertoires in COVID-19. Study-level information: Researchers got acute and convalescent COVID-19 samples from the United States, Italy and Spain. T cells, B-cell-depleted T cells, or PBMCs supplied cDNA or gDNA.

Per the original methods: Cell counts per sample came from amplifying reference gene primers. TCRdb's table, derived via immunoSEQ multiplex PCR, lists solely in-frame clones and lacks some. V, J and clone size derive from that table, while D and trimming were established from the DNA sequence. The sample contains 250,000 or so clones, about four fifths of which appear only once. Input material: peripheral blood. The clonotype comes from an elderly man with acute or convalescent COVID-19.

The CDR3 coding sequence is TGTGCCAGCAGCCTGAGACTAGCGCGTGGCAATGAGCAGTTCTTC. It is translated as CASSLRLARGNEQFF. The chain has TRBV3-1 (or the pseudogene TRBV3-2) and TRBJ2-1; 8 bases map to TRBD2. This CDR3 region has 15 residues. Losses at the gene ends were 4 bases for V and 6 bases for J; bases not matched to a gene: 8. CDR1 and CDR2 (germline): LGHDT, YNNKEL (reference sequence).